These 22 T cell receptor beta chains share one sample of origin, sequenced in a study of cytomegalovirus exposure and HLA in healthy donors. With 60 Vbeta and 13 Jbeta primers, the PCR was carried out. The method was immunoSEQ multiplex PCR; TCRdb's version includes in-frame clones alone and lacks a portion of them. The data show about 250,000 clones, 85% to 95% seen once. The source material was PBMCs. The source of these receptors is a girl aged 2-10 years in good health and CMV-seronegative.

The chain carries TRBV7-8 and TRBJ1-5, with 9 positions matching TRBD1. This CDR3 region has 15 residues. The germline V gene encodes CDR1 SGHVS and CDR2 FQNEAQ. J was trimmed by 6 bases and V by 1 base; bases with no gene match: 4. CDR3 loop: CASSLDTGGFQPQHF. CDR3 coding DNA: TGTGCCAGCAGCTTAGACACAGGGGGCTTTCAGCCCCAGCATTTT.

Comments on this clone: The same CDR3 can be traced to other DNA sequences in this sample. The CDR3 region is CSASQETQYF. The DNA of the CDR3 is TGCAGTGCTTCACAAGAGACCCAGTACTTC. The chain uses TRBV20-1 and TRBJ2-5, with unresolved D. This CDR3 region has 10 residues. Per the germline V gene, CDR1 is DFQATT and CDR2 is SNEGSKA (reference sequence). V lost 5 bases and J lost 2, with 3 bases in between.

This sequence joins TRBV5-1 and TRBJ1-1; D gene unclear. The germline gives CDR1 SGHRS, CDR2 YFSETQ. Trimming removed 5 bases from V and 3 bases from J, with 8 bases in between. This CDR3 has 12 residues. CDR3 sequence: CASSDSYTEAFF. CDR3 nucleotide sequence: TGCGCCAGCAGTGACTCCTACACTGAAGCTTTCTTT.

This chain uses TRBV30 with TRBJ1-5; D is perhaps TRBD1 (6 bases). Germline CDR1 reads GTSNPN; CDR2 reads SVGIG (reference sequence). The CDR3 loop spans 15 amino acids. V lost 2 bases to trimming and J lost 3 bases, with 14 bases between them. The CDR3 spells CAWSIRQGINQPQHF. The CDR3 DNA reads as TGTGCCTGGAGTATACGCCAGGGGATCAATCAGCCCCAGCATTTT.

Turning to this clone: A junction end diverges from the germline sequence, so it may reflect a read error. The CDR3 nucleotides read TGTTCCAGCAGTTGGACTGATTACGAGCAGTACTTC. Its translation is CSSSWTDYEQYF. The J gene is TRBJ2-7, the V gene TRBV7-9; tentative D call: TRBD2 (5 bases). This CDR3 is built from 12 residues. The germline V gene encodes CDR1 SEHNR and CDR2 FQNEAQ (reference sequence).

The chain couples TRBV5-4 to TRBJ2-7; maybe TRBD2 (5 bases). Per germline, CDR1 SGHNT and CDR2 YYREEE (reference sequence). Trimming pared 3 bases from V and 4 bases from J, leaving 8 bases between. The CDR3 contains 12 residues. CDR3 DNA: TGTGCCAGCAGCTGGGGAGCTTACGAGCAGTACTTC. It is translated as CASSWGAYEQYF.

CDR3 in DNA: TGTGCCTGGAGTGGGTCAGGCGGCTACACCTTC. Amino acid sequence: CAWSGSGGYTF. The chain is built from TRBV30 and TRBJ1-2; D ambiguous. Germline V gives CDR1 GTSNPN, CDR2 SVGIG (reference sequence). The V end was cut by 1 base, the J end by 8 bases, with 8 bases between. The CDR3 is 11 residues long. The whole variable domain, remainder taken from reference TRBV30 and TRBJ1-2, is SQTIHQWPATLVQPVGSPLSLECTVEGTSNPNLYWYRQAAGRGLQLLFYSVGIGQISSEVPQNLSASRPQDRQFILSSKKLLLSDSGFYLCAWSGSGGYTFGSGTRLTVV.

The gene calls are TRBV7-9 and TRBJ1-2; TRBD1 matches 12 bases. Germline-derived CDR1 and CDR2 are SEHNR and FQNEAQ (reference sequence). The CDR3 covers 15 residues. The trim removed 7 bases at V and 8 bases at J, leaving 11 bases unmatched. CDR3 DNA sequence: TGTGCCAGCAAGCCTCCGGGACAGGGGGCGGAAGGCTACACCTTC. It yields the protein CASKPPGQGAEGYTF. Complete variable domain (other parts from reference TRBV7-9 and TRBJ1-2): DTGVSQNPRHKITKRGQNVTFRCDPISEHNRLYWYRQTLGQGPEFLTYFQNEAQLEKSRLLSDRFSAERPKGSFSTLEIQRTEQGDSAMYLCASKPPGQGAEGYTFGSGTRLTVV.

The genes are TRBV19 and TRBJ1-2; D unclear. Germline loops: CDR1 LNHDA, CDR2 SQIVND (reference sequence). CDR3 size: 13 residues. V was pared by 3 bases and J by 7 bases, with 12 bases between. The CDR3 region has the DNA TGTGCCAGTAGTATCGCCGCAGGAAGTGGCTACACCTTC. This gives the protein CASSIAAGSGYTF.

The CDR3 bases are TGTGCCAGCAGCGTGGGCAGAATGAACTACGAGCAGTACTTC. It specifies CASSVGRMNYEQYF. V is TRBV9 and J is TRBJ2-7; D ambiguous. V shed 2 bases and J shed 3 bases, with 12 bases lying between them. CDR3 size: 14 residues. Germline loops: CDR1 SGDLS, CDR2 YYNGEE.

The V and J genes are TRBV5-5 and TRBJ2-3; D may be TRBD1 (6 bases). With 4 bases removed from V and 2 bases from J, the gap between germline ends came to 11 bases. Germline-derived CDR1 and CDR2 are SGHKS and YYEKEE (reference sequence). The CDR3 spans 14 residues. The CDR3 nucleotides are TGTGCCAGCAGCCTGACAGGCAACACAGATACGCAGTATTTT. This translates into CASSLTGNTDTQYF.

The rearrangement links TRBV12-5 to TRBJ2-7; 7 bases are a match to TRBD2. The CDR3 has 13 residues. The germline V gene encodes CDR1 LGHNT and CDR2 FRNRAP. Trimming cost V 4 bases and J 6 bases; bases outside gene matches: 6. CDR3 protein: CASGSTGLVEQYF. The CDR3 DNA follows: TGTGCTAGTGGTTCTACTGGACTAGTCGAGCAGTACTTC.

Of note for this clone: The same CDR3 is also encoded by other DNA sequences in this sample. The chain recombines TRBV11-3 with TRBJ2-5, with 10 nucleotides matching TRBD2. Looked up from germline, CDR1 is SGHNT and CDR2 is YENEEA. The CDR3 is 15 amino acids. The trim removed 4 bases at V and 5 bases at J, leaving 7 bases unmatched. Here the CDR3 reads CASSSGAGGPETQYF. CDR3 coding DNA: TGTGCCAGCAGCTCAGGAGCGGGAGGGCCGGAGACCCAGTACTTC.

This chain links TRBV5-1 with TRBJ2-3; tentatively, D is TRBD2 (5 bases). V lost 2 bases to trimming and J lost 4 bases, with 11 bases between them. The V gene's germline CDR1 is SGHRS and CDR2 YFSETQ. This CDR3 contains 14 residues. The CDR3 DNA follows: TGCGCCAGCAGCTTTAGCGAGAGGGCAGATACGCAGTATTTT. Amino acid sequence: CASSFSERADTQYF.

The chain recombines TRBV10-1 with TRBJ2-3; D not certain. The ends were cut back, 4 bases at V and 4 bases at J, with 3 bases in the middle. The CDR3 covers 11 residues. Germline V lookup: CDR1 WNHNN, CDR2 SYGVQD (reference sequence). The CDR3 nucleotides read TGCGCCAGCAGTGGCGCAGATACGCAGTATTTT. Translated: CASSGADTQYF.

The rearrangement links TRBV2 to TRBJ2-1; D remains unclear. CDR3 length equals 14 residues. Trimming pared 4 bases from V and 8 bases from J, leaving 15 bases between. Germline CDR1 and CDR2: SNHLY and FYNNEI. The CDR3 reads CASSGVSVVYEQFF. CDR3 DNA sequence: TGTGCCAGCAGTGGAGTGAGCGTTGTCTATGAGCAGTTCTTC.

For this clone: An end of the junction differs from the germline gene, which may be a read error. The genes are TRBV5-1 and TRBJ2-3; D is uncertain. The CDR3 totals 15 residues. Germline lookup yields CDR1 SGHRS and CDR2 YFSETQ. CDR3 residues: CASSLESPRTDTQYF. The CDR3 DNA is TGCGCCAGCAGCTTGGAGTCCCCACGCACAGATACACAGTATTTT. Full variable domain (rest looked up from reference TRBV5-1 and TRBJ2-3): KAGVTQTPRYLIKTRGQQVTLSCSPISGHRSVSWYQQTPGQGLQFLFEYFSETQRNKGNFPGRFSGRQFSNSRSEMNVSTLELGDSALYLCASSLESPRTDTQYFGPGTRLTVL.

CDR3 residues: CASSVGGKSQETQYF. The CDR3 DNA follows: TGTGCCAGCAGCGTTGGCGGGAAGTCCCAAGAGACCCAGTACTTC. The V gene is TRBV9, the J gene TRBJ2-5; tentatively, D is TRBD2 (6 bases). The germline V gene encodes CDR1 SGDLS and CDR2 YYNGEE. The CDR3 runs to 15 residues. The V end was cut by 2 bases, the J end by 1 base, with 12 bases between.

The chain employs TRBV7-2 and TRBJ1-6; TRBD1 matches 7 bases. V shed 6 bases and J 5 bases; nucleotides not matched to a gene: 13. This CDR3 is built from 17 residues. Per the germline V gene, CDR1 is SGHTA and CDR2 is FQGNSA. The CDR3 is CASSPSVRTGHNSPLHF. The DNA for the CDR3 is TGTGCCAGCAGTCCTAGCGTCCGGACAGGTCATAATTCACCCCTCCACTTT.

This chain joins TRBV19 and TRBJ2-3, with 11 bases aligning to TRBD2. The CDR3 contains 16 residues. Germline trimming cut 5 bases from V and 1 base from J; bases unmatched to any gene: 5. From germline, CDR1 is LNHDA and CDR2 SQIVND (reference sequence). In nucleotides, the CDR3 is TGTGCCAGTAGTCTTGCGACTAGCGGGGGCACAGATACGCAGTATTTT. Its translation is CASSLATSGGTDTQYF.

The J gene is TRBJ1-5, the V gene TRBV6-4; no clear D gene. Germline V gene sequence: CDR1 MRHNA, CDR2 SNTAGT. The V gene lost 3 bases and the J gene lost 5 bases, with 26 bases spanning the gap. CDR3 length equals 19 residues. In DNA form, the CDR3 reads TGTGCCAGCAGTGAAGAAGTTCGAATCGGAGGCGGGCCCCATCAGCCCCAGCATTTT. This encodes CASSEEVRIGGGPHQPQHF.

The chain recombines TRBV7-8 with TRBJ2-1; weak D call: TRBD2 (5 bases). The germline V gene has CDR1 SGHVS and CDR2 FQNEAQ. Trimming removed 2 bases at V and 3 bases at J, with 17 bases between. The CDR3 consists of 17 residues. The CDR3 bases are TGTGCCAGCAGCTTACGACGAACTAGAACCATCTACAATGAGCAGTTCTTC. It is translated as CASSLRRTRTIYNEQFF.